Following are 2 T cell receptor beta chains from one sample sequenced in a study of shared clonotypes between healthy human individuals. TCRdb keeps only in-frame clones here, not all; method: immunoSEQ multiplex PCR. Here the sample spans 2 million to 3 million clones, approximately 94% being singletons. The sample consisted of naive CD4+ T cells from PBMCs. Stated subset: CD45RA+ positively selected. These receptor sequences come from a man aged 18-30 years in good health. Some clones in this sample may be carry-over from other donors' samples.

This chain joins TRBV5-1 and TRBJ1-4; the D gene is possibly TRBD1 (5 bases). In germline, CDR1 is SGHRS, CDR2 YFSETQ. The CDR3 extends over 12 amino acids. Trimming removed 3 bases at V and 7 bases at J, with 7 bases between. The chain's CDR3 is CASSSRGEKLFF. DNA for the CDR3: TGCGCCAGCAGCTCAAGGGGTGAAAAACTGTTTTTT. Together with reference TRBV5-1 and TRBJ1-4, the CDR3 gives the full variable domain: KAGVTQTPRYLIKTRGQQVTLSCSPISGHRSVSWYQQTPGQGLQFLFEYFSETQRNKGNFPGRFSGRQFSNSRSEMNVSTLELGDSALYLCASSSRGEKLFFGSGTQLSVL.

The chain uses TRBV6-5 and TRBJ1-4; D might be TRBD1 (5 bases). Germline V gives CDR1 MNHEY, CDR2 SVGAGI. The CDR3 is 13 amino acids. The V gene lost 2 bases and the J gene lost 8 bases, with 9 bases spanning the gap. DNA of the CDR3: TGTGCCAGCAGTTACAATGCAGGGGAAAAACTGTTTTTT. Translating gives CASSYNAGEKLFF.